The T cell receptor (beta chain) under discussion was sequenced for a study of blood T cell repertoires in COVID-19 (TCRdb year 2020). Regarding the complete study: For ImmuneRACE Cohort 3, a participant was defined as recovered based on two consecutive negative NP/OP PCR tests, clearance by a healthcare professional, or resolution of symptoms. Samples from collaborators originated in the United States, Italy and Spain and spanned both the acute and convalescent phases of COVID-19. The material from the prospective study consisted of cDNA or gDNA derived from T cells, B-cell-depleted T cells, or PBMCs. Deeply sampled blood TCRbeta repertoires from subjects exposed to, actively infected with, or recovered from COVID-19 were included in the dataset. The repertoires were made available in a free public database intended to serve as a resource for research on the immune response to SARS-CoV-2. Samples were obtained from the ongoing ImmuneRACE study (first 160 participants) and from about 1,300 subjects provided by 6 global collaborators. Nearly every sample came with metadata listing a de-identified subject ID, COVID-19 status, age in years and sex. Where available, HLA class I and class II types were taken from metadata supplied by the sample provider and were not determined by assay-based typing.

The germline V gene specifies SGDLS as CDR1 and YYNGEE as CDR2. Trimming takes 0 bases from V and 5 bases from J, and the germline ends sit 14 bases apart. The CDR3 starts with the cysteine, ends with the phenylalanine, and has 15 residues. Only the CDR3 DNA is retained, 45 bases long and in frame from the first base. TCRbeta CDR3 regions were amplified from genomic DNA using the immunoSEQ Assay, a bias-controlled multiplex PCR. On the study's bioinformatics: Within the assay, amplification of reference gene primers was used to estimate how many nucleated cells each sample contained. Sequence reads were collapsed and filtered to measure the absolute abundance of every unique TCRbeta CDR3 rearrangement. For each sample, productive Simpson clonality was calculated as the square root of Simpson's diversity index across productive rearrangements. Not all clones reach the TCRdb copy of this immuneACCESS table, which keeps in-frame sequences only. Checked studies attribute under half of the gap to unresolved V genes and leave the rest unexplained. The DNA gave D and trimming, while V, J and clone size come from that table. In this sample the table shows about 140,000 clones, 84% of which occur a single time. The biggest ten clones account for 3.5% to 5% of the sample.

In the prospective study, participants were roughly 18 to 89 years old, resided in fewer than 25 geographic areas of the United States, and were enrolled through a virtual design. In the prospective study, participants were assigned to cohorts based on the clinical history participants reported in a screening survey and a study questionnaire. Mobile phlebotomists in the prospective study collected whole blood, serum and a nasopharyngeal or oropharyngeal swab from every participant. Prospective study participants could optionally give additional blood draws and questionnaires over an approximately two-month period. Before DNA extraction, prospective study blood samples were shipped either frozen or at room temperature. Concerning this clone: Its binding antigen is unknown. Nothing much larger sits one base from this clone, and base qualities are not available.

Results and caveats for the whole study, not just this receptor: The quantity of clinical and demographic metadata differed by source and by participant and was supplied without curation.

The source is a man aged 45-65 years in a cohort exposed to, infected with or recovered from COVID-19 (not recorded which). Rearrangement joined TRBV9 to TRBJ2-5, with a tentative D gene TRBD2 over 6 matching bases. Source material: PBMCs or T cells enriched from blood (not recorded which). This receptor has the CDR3 CASSVEGDSWETQYF. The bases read TGTGCCAGCAGCGTAGAAGGGGACTCTTGGGAGACCCAGTACTTC.